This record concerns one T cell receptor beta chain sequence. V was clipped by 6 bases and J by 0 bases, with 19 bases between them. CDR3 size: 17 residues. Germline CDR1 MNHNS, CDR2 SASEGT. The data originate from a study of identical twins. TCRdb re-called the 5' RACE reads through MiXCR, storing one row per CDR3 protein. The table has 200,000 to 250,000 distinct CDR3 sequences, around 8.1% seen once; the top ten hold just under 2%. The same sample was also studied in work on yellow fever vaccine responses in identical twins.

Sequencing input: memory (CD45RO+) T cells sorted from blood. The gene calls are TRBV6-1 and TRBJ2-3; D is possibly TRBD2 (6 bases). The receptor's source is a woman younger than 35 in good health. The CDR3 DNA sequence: TGTGCCAGCAGCCCGGGGGTGACGGCGGGGAGCACAGATACGCAGTATTTT. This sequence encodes CASSPGVTAGSTDTQYF.